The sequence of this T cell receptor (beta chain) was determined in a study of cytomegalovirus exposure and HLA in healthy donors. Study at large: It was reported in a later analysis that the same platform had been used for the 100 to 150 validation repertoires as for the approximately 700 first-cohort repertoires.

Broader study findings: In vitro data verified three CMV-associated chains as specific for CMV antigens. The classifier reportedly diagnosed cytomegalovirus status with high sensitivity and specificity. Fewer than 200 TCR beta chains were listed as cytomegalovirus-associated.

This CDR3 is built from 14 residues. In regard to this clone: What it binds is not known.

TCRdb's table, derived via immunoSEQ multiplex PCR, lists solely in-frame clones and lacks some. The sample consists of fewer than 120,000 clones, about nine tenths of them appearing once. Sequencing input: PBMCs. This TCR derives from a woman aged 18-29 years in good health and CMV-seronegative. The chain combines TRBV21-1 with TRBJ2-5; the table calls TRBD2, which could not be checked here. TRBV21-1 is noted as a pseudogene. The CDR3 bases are TGTGCCAGCAGCAAAGGGGAGGGACAAGAGACCCAGTACTTC. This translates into CASSKGEGQETQYF.